This T cell receptor (beta chain) was sequenced for a study of CD8 T cells in Susac syndrome. The CDR3 runs 15 residues. V lost 2 bases to trimming and J lost 5 bases, with 15 bases between them. CDR1 is MNHEY and CDR2 is SVGEGT in the germline V gene. In contrast to the negatively isolated CD8+ and CD4+ T cells, TEMRA cells were FACS-enriched. RNA, at roughly 0.45 to 1 ug, was reverse transcribed with random hexamers. Across 54 Vbeta and 13 Jbeta, immunoSEQ multiplex PCR amplified TCR beta CDR3. TCRdb processed the immunoSEQ multiplex PCR reads anew with MiXCR; each CDR3 protein has one entry. The table includes approximately 150,000 distinct CDR3 sequences, under 95% detected once.

The sequenced material came from CD4+ T cells from PBMCs. This chain joins TRBV6-2 or TRBV6-3 and TRBJ2-5, with D possibly matching TRBD1 (5 bases). The sequence derives from a human donor in good health. CDR3 in DNA: TGTGCCAGCAGTTACGGCCTGGGGCCCCAGGAGACCCAGTACTTC. This gives the protein CASSYGLGPQETQYF.